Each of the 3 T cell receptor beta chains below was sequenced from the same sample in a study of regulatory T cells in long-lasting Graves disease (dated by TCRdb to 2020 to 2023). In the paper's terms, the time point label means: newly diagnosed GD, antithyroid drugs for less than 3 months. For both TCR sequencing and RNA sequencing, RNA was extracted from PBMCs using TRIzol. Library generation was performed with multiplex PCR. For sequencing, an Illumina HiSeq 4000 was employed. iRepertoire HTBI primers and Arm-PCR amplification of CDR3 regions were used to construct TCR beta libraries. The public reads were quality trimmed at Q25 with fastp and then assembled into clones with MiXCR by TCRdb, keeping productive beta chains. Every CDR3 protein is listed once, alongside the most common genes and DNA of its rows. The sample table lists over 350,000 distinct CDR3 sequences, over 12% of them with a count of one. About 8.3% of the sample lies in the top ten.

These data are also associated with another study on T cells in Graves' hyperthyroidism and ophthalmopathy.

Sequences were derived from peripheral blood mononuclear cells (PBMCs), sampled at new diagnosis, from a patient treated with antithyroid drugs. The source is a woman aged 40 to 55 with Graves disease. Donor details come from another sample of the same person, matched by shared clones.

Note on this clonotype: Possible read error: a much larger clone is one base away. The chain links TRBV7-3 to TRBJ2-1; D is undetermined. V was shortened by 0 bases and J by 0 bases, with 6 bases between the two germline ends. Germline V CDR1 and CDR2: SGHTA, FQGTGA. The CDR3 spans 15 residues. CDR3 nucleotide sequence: TGTGCCAGCAGCTTAACGGTGAGCTCCTACAATGAGCAGTTCTTC. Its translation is CASSLTVSSYNEQFF.

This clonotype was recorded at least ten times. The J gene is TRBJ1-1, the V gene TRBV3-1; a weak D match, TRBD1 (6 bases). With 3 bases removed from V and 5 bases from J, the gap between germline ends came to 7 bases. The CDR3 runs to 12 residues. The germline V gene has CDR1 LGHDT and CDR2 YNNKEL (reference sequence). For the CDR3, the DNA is TGTGCCAGCAGCCAGGGGGCTACTGAAGCTTTCTTT. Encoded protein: CASSQGATEAFF.

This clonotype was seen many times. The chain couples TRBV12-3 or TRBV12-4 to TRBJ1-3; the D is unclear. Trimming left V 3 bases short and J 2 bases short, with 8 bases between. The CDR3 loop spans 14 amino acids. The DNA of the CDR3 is TGTGCCAGCAGTTTGTCGGGGACTGGAAACACCATATATTTT. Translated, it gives CASSLSGTGNTIYF.